The 11 T cell receptor beta chains presented below share a single source sample, sequenced in a study of shared T cell receptors in the human thymus. The data were produced by immunoSEQ multiplex PCR, yet TCRdb's version contains in-frame clones alone and is incomplete. The table lists more than 550,000 clones, more than 70% of them singletons. These same data were also listed under a study on human thymus T cells.

Specimen: thymocytes. All receptors derive from a boy younger than two with a congenital heart defect.

The V gene is TRBV15, the J gene TRBJ1-1, with D uncertain. Germline CDR1 and CDR2: LNHNV and YYDKDF (reference sequence). The CDR3 consists of 17 residues. The germline V and J ends were trimmed by 1 base and 0 bases, with 15 bases remaining between them. This CDR3 is CATSRAPRYEMNTEAFF. CDR3 coding DNA: TGTGCCACCAGCAGAGCCCCTAGGTACGAAATGAACACTGAAGCTTTCTTT.

The chain is built from TRBV19 and TRBJ1-2; 7 positions match TRBD1. CDR1 is LNHDA and CDR2 is SQIVND in the germline V gene (reference sequence). The CDR3 consists of 16 residues. The V segment lost 4 bases and the J segment 4 bases; nucleotides outside the gene matches: 12. CDR3 in DNA: TGTGCCAGTAGTACCCCCACGACAGGGAGTTCCTATGGCTACACCTTC. This gives the protein CASSTPTTGSSYGYTF.

The chain couples TRBV6-5 to TRBJ2-3; 9 positions match TRBD2. Germline-derived CDR1 and CDR2 are MNHEY and SVGAGI. The CDR3 has 15 residues. V lost 4 bases to trimming and J lost 7 bases; unmatched junction nucleotides: 9. The CDR3 here is CASSWTSGRMNTQYF. The CDR3 region has the DNA TGTGCCAGCAGTTGGACAAGCGGGAGGATGAATACGCAGTATTTT.

This chain connects TRBV9 to TRBJ2-1; 11 bases match TRBD2. CDR3 length: 17 amino acids. Germline V CDR1 and CDR2: SGDLS, YYNGEE. Trimming at V came to 0 bases and at J to 4 bases, leaving 6 bases not matched to a gene. The chain's CDR3 is CASSVGLGTSGYNEQFF. DNA of the CDR3: TGTGCCAGCAGCGTAGGCCTTGGGACTAGCGGTTACAATGAGCAGTTCTTC.

This clone has a single count. The chain has TRBV11-1 and TRBJ2-3, with 7 positions matching TRBD1. CDR3 length: 15 residues. The germline V gene encodes CDR1 SGHAT and CDR2 FQDESV (reference sequence). The junction had 5 bases not matched to a gene; V was cut back by 4 bases and J by 1 base. CDR3 protein: CASSCDGTGTDTQYF. The CDR3 region has the DNA TGTGCCAGCAGCTGCGACGGGACAGGCACAGATACGCAGTATTTT. The variable domain in full, with the rest retrieved from reference TRBV11-1 and TRBJ2-3, is EAEVAQSPRYKITEKSQAVAFWCDPISGHATLYWYRQILGQGPELLVQFQDESVVDDSQLPKDRFSAERLKGVDSTLKIQPAELGDSAMYLCASSCDGTGTDTQYFGPGTRLTVL.

This clone was observed a handful of times. The CDR3 DNA reads as TGCGCCAGCAGCCAAAACACTACCAAGTCCCATAATTCACCCCTCCACTTT. Its protein is CASSQNTTKSHNSPLHF. This sequence joins TRBV4-3 and TRBJ1-6; D unresolved. CDR1 LGHNA and CDR2 YSLEER come from the germline V gene. The germline V and J ends were trimmed by 2 bases and 5 bases, with 16 bases remaining between them. The CDR3 runs to 17 residues.

The CDR3: CASSLVNLWSGDSYEQYF. The DNA for the CDR3 is TGTGCCAGCAGCTTAGTAAACTTATGGTCAGGGGACTCCTACGAGCAGTACTTC. The chain carries TRBV11-2 and TRBJ2-7; D might be TRBD1 (6 bases). This CDR3 has 18 residues. V was pared by 1 base and J by 0 bases, with 19 bases between. Germline V CDR1 and CDR2: SGHAT, FQNNGV. The entire variable domain, with the rest obtained from reference TRBV11-2 and TRBJ2-7, is as follows: EAGVAQSPRYKIIEKRQSVAFWCNPISGHATLYWYQQILGQGPKLLIQFQNNGVVDDSQLPKDRFSAERLKGVDSTLKIQPAKLEDSAVYLCASSLVNLWSGDSYEQYFGPGTRLTVT.

The genes are TRBV6-5 and TRBJ2-4; D not resolved. The CDR3 covers 13 residues. V was pared by 5 bases and J by 3 bases, with 8 bases between. Per the germline V gene, CDR1 is MNHEY and CDR2 is SVGAGI. CDR3 DNA sequence: TGTGCCAGCAGTACGAGTAGCAAAAACATTCAGTACTTC. It yields the protein CASSTSSKNIQYF.

The sample holds one count of this clone. The chain uses TRBV28 and TRBJ1-3, with TRBD1 as a possible D gene (6 bases). This CDR3 is 16 amino acids long. V lost 5 bases to trimming and J lost 0 bases, with 14 bases between them. The germline V gene has CDR1 MDHEN and CDR2 SYDVKM. The CDR3 DNA sequence: TGTGCCAGCAGTGCACGGGGACATCTCTCTGGAAACACCATATATTTT. It codes for CASSARGHLSGNTIYF.

This chain links TRBV5-6 with TRBJ2-7, with 7 bases that match TRBD2. J was trimmed by 4 bases and V by 2 bases; bases with no gene match: 9. Germline CDR1 SGHDT, CDR2 YYEEEE. The CDR3 covers 15 residues. CDR3 sequence reads: CASSLWVAGRYEQYF. The CDR3 nucleotides read TGTGCCAGCAGCTTATGGGTAGCGGGTAGGTACGAGCAGTACTTC.

The chain has TRBV5-1 and TRBJ1-1; D is unresolved. Trimming took 4 bases from V and 5 from J, leaving 12 bases between them. The V gene's germline CDR1 is SGHRS and CDR2 YFSETQ. The CDR3 consists of 13 residues. DNA for the CDR3: TGCGCCAGCAGCATTCGGGGTCGGACTGAAGCTTTCTTT. It yields the protein CASSIRGRTEAFF. The full variable domain, completed using reference TRBV5-1 and TRBJ1-1, is KAGVTQTPRYLIKTRGQQVTLSCSPISGHRSVSWYQQTPGQGLQFLFEYFSETQRNKGNFPGRFSGRQFSNSRSEMNVSTLELGDSALYLCASSIRGRTEAFFGQGTRLTVV.